This is a list of T cell receptor beta chains from one sample in a study of blood T cell repertoires in COVID-19. The method was immunoSEQ multiplex PCR; TCRdb's version includes in-frame clones alone and lacks a portion of them. There are about 220,000 clones in the sample; roughly 89% occur only once, and just over 2.5% lies in the top ten. Sequencing was performed on PBMCs or T cells enriched from blood (not recorded which). These receptor sequences come from a woman in her twenties or thirties with acute COVID-19. Each CDR3 is given with its conserved first and last residue. The D gene is left open where the match is weak. Only some rows state a clone size, as once, few, many or a class for expanded clones.

>TRBD1|TRBV5-6|-|TRBJ1-2|15
TGTGCCAGCAGCTTGGCCCTGACAGGGCAAAATGGCTACACCTTC
CASSLALTGQNGYTF
>TRBD1|TRBV2|-|TRBJ1-4|14
TGTGCCAGCAGCCTAGACAGGGCGAGCGAAAAACTGTTTTTT
CASSLDRASEKLFF
>TRBD1|TRBV7-2|-|TRBJ1-4|16
TGTGCCAGCAGCCCAGGGGGCCGTGGAACTAATGAAAAACTGTTTTTT
CASSPGGRGTNEKLFF
>TRBD1|TRBV27|-|TRBJ2-3|16
TGTGCCAGCAGTTTCGCCGGGACAGGGCTCGAAGATACGCAGTATTTT
CASSFAGTGLEDTQYF
>-|TRBV15|-|TRBJ1-2|14
TGTGCCACCAGCAGAGATATGGCAGACTATGGCTACACCTTC
CATSRDMADYGYTF
>-|TRBV10-2|-|TRBJ2-7|13
TGCGCCAGCAGTGAGTCGAAAGGGGGGGGAAAGTACTTC
CASSESKGGGKYF
>-|TRBV7-2|few|TRBJ2-5|13
TGTGCCAGCAGCTTGGGGGGTCAAGAGACCCAGTACTTC
CASSLGGQETQYF
>-|TRBV19|-|TRBJ1-5|14
TGTGCCAGTAGCCTCTTAAGTAGCAGTCAGCCCCAGCATTTT
CASSLLSSSQPQHF
>-|TRBV27|once|TRBJ2-3|14
TGTGCCAGTAAGCTTGTAGGGGGGGCCGATACGCAGTATTTT
CASKLVGGADTQYF
>TRBD1|TRBV7-9|-|TRBJ1-4|12
TGTGCCAGCAGCTTGGGACAGCCGGAACTGTTTTTT
CASSLGQPELFF
>-|TRBV6-1|few|TRBJ1-2|14
TGTGCCAGCAGTGATACTCGGGGGGCCTATGGCTACACCTTC
CASSDTRGAYGYTF
>-|TRBV19|-|TRBJ1-1|13
TGTGCCAGTAGTATAAATCCGTATACTGAAGCTTTCTTT
CASSINPYTEAFF
>TRBD1|TRBV7-2|-|TRBJ1-5|17
TGTGCCAGCAGCTTCTCCGGGACAGGGGGCAATCTCTTACCCCAGCATTTT
CASSFSGTGGNLLPQHF
>-|TRBV6-5|-|TRBJ1-1|15
TGTGCCAGCAGTTACGGGTCGGAGGAGAACACTGAAGCTTTCTTT
CASSYGSEENTEAFF
>TRBD1|TRBV4-1|-|TRBJ1-1|15
TGCGCCAGCAGCCTGGAAGGACAGGCGAACACTGAAGCTTTCTTT
CASSLEGQANTEAFF
>-|TRBV18|-|TRBJ1-5|13
TGTGCCAGCTCAGCCGGGACATCTCAGCCCCAGCATTTT
CASSAGTSQPQHF
>-|TRBV6-2/TRBV6-3|-|TRBJ1-2|15
TGTGCCAGCAGCCTAGGATCTACAGCTAACTATGGCTACACCTTC
CASSLGSTANYGYTF
>-|TRBV12-2|-|TRBJ1-5|15
TGTGCAAGTCGCCTGCCGGGGATTAGCAATCAGCCCCAGCATTTT
CASRLPGISNQPQHF
>-|TRBV19|-|TRBJ1-5|12
TGTGCCAGTAGTATGGTGGGCGCGGGCCAGCATTTT
CASSMVGAGQHF
>-|TRBV5-1|few|TRBJ1-1|14
TGCGCCAGCAGCTCAGGAAGGGGGTCCACTGAAGCTTTCTTT
CASSSGRGSTEAFF
>-|TRBV27|-|TRBJ2-5|15
TGTGCCAGCAGTTTAGGCGGGGGCCCTTCCAGGCCCCAGTACTTC
CASSLGGGPSRPQYF
>-|TRBV7-9|-|TRBJ2-5|14
TGTGCCAGCAGCTTAGTAGCGGCACAAGAGACCCAGTACTTC
CASSLVAAQETQYF
>TRBD1|TRBV19|-|TRBJ1-5|17
TGTGCCAGTAGTATAGGAGGGCAGGGGGTTCCCAATCAGCCCCAGCATTTT
CASSIGGQGVPNQPQHF
>-|TRBV15|-|TRBJ2-2|14
TGTGCCACCAGCGGATACAGGGACACCGGGGAGCTGTTTTTT
CATSGYRDTGELFF
>TRBD1|TRBV29-1|few|TRBJ2-4|14
TGCAGCGTTGGGGACAGAATAGCCAAAAACATTCAGTACTTC
CSVGDRIAKNIQYF
>TRBD2|TRBV18|once|TRBJ2-1|16
TGTGCCAGCTCACCACCCCCTAGCGGGGGGGCTCTTGAGCAGTTCTTC
CASSPPPSGGALEQFF
>-|TRBV19|-|TRBJ2-1|14
TGTGCCAGTAGTATGGGGAGCGAGTACAATGAGCAGTTCTTC
CASSMGSEYNEQFF